Sequencing of this T cell receptor (beta chain) was carried out in a study of T cell clonality in common variable immunodeficiency. V trimming: 2 bases; J trimming: 7 bases; junction bases outside the gene matches: 5. The CDR3 length is 15 residues. CDR1 is KGHSH and CDR2 is LQKENI in the germline V gene. Whole-study findings and limits: Fewer deletions and N-nucleotide insertions were reportedly seen in common variable immunodeficiency TCR beta sequences.

There are many counts of this clone. As yet, its antigen is unknown. The read ends 3 residues before the CDR3 terminus; that terminus is restored from the germline J gene. Data came from immunoSEQ multiplex PCR; TCRdb stores just in-frame clones and leaves some out. This set yields some 50,000 clones and no singletons; the top ten hold roughly 2%. J is TRBJ2-1 and V is TRBV18, with 10 bases fitting TRBD2. Input material: peripheral blood mononuclear cells. The source is a person aged 18 to 70 in good health. Partial CDR3 DNA: TGTGCCAGCTCACCAGGTACTAGCGGGGCTAATGAG. It is translated as CASSPGTSGANE. The whole CDR3 sequence is CASSPGTSGANEQFF. The full variable domain, in which reference TRBV18 and TRBJ2-1 provide the parts outside the CDR3, is NAGVMQNPRHLVRRRGQEARLRCSPMKGHSHVYWYRQLPEEGLKFMVYLQKENIIDESGMPKERFSAEFPKEGPSILRIQQVVRGDSAAYFCASSPGTSGANEQFFGPGTRLTVL.